The text below deals with one T cell receptor (beta chain). The sample is drawn from a study of blood T cell repertoires in COVID-19. Per the original data handling: The authors estimated nucleated cell counts from reference gene primer amplification. The table came from immunoSEQ multiplex PCR; TCRdb's copy has only in-frame clones and leaves some out. The DNA was the basis for D and trimming; V, J and clone size are from that table. The data show some 340,000 clones, around 85% seen once. Germline-derived CDR1 and CDR2 are SGHAT and FQNNGV. The CDR3 totals 11 residues. The V end was cut by 2 bases, the J end by 8 bases, with 3 bases between.

V gene TRBV11-2 combines with J gene TRBJ1-4; unclear D gene. Sequencing was carried out using peripheral blood. The source of this sequence is a woman in her late teens or twenties with acute or convalescent COVID-19. The DNA for the CDR3 is TGTGCCAGCAGCTTATCGGAAAAACTGTTTTTT. Translating it yields CASSLSEKLFF.